This TCR beta chain came from a study of control samples from healthy donors and cancer patients (dated by TCRdb to about 2020). The CDR3 holds 13 amino acids from the cysteine to the phenylalanine. Solely the CDR3 DNA is kept, with 39 bases framed from the first base. V and J are truncated by 3 bases and 4 bases respectively, leaving an intervening sequence of 9 bases. CDR1 and CDR2 are drawn from the germline V gene (reference sequence): LNHDA, SQIVND. A note on this clone: No cognate antigen has been identified for it. No clone much larger than this one lies a single base away; base qualities are absent. This sample also contains other DNA sequences that code for the same CDR3.

Receptors were amplified or captured by the immunoSEQ multiplex PCR assay. The table was pulled from immuneACCESS by TCRdb, which kept in-frame rearrangements only. Such tables lose some clones; where checked, under half of the loss comes from unresolved V genes, and the rest has no known cause. Counted in this sample were about 150,000 clones; 85% to 95% of them appeared once. The ten most abundant clones make up 5% to 6.5% of the sample. The rearrangement joined TRBV19 to TRBJ1-1, with a tentative D gene TRBD1 over 6 matching bases. The TCR originated in a man between 35 and 55 years old in good health. Sample: blood. The CDR3 region reads CASSIGGVTEAFF. The nucleotide sequence is TGTGCCAGTAGTATTGGGGGCGTCACTGAAGCTTTCTTT.